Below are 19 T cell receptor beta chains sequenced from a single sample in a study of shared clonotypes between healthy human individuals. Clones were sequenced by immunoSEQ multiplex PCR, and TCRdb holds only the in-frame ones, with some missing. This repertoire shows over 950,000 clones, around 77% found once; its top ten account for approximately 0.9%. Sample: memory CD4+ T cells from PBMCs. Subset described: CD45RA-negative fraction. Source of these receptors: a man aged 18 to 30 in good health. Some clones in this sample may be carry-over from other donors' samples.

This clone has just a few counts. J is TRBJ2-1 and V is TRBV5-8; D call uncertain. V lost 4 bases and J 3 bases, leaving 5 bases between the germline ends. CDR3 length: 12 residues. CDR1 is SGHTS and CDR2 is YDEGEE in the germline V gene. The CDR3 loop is CASSGNYNEQFF. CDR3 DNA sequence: TGTGCCAGCAGCGGAAACTACAATGAGCAGTTCTTC.

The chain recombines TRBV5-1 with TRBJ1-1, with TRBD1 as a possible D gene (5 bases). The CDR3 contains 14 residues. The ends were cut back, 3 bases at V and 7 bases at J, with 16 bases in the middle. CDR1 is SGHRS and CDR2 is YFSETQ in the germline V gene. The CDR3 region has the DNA TGCGCCAGCAGCTCCAACCCTCAGGGTATTGAAGCTTTCTTT. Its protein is CASSSNPQGIEAFF. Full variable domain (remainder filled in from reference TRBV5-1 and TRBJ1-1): KAGVTQTPRYLIKTRGQQVTLSCSPISGHRSVSWYQQTPGQGLQFLFEYFSETQRNKGNFPGRFSGRQFSNSRSEMNVSTLELGDSALYLCASSSNPQGIEAFFGQGTRLTVV.

The CDR3 is CASSNKLGRETSAGGEQYF. For the CDR3, the DNA is TGTGCCAGTAGTAATAAGCTCGGACGGGAGACTAGCGCTGGGGGCGAGCAGTACTTC. V gene TRBV19 combines with J gene TRBJ2-7; 8 nucleotides line up with TRBD2. V gave up 4 bases and J gave up 6 bases; unmatched junction bases: 23. Germline CDR1 LNHDA, CDR2 SQIVND (reference sequence). The CDR3 is made up of 19 amino acids.

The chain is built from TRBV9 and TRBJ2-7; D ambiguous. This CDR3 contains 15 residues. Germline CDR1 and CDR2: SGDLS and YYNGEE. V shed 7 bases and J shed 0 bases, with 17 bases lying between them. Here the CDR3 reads CASLKSAGNSYEQYF. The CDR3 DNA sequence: TGTGCCAGCCTCAAATCCGCAGGAAACTCCTACGAGCAGTACTTC.

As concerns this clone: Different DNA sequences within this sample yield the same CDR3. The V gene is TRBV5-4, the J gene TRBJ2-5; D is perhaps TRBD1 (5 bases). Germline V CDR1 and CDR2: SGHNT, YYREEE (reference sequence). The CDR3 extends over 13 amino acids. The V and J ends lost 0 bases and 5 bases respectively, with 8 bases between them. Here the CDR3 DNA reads TGTGCCAGCAGCTTGGAGGGGCGGGAGACCCAGTACTTC. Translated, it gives CASSLEGRETQYF.

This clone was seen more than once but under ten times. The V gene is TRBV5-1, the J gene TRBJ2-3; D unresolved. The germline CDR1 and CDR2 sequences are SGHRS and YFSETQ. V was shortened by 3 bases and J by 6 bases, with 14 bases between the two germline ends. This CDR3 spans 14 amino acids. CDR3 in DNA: TGCGCCAGCAGCTCCAGGTCCCGATCTGATACGCAGTATTTT. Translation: CASSSRSRSDTQYF. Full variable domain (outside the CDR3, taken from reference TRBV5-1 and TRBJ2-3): KAGVTQTPRYLIKTRGQQVTLSCSPISGHRSVSWYQQTPGQGLQFLFEYFSETQRNKGNFPGRFSGRQFSNSRSEMNVSTLELGDSALYLCASSSRSRSDTQYFGPGTRLTVL.

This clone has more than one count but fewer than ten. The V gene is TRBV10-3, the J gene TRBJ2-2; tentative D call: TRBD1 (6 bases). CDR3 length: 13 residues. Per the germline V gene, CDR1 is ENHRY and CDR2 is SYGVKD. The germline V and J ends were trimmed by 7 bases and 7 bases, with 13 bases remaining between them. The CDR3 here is CAITGLQGGELFF. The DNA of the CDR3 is TGTGCCATCACCGGGCTACAGGGCGGGGAGCTGTTTTTT.

The CDR3 spells CASSPGPYEQYF. The DNA of the CDR3 is TGTGCCAGTAGTCCAGGCCCCTACGAGCAGTACTTC. The chain joins TRBV19 to TRBJ2-7; D is unresolved. The V and J ends lost 5 bases and 2 bases respectively, with 7 bases between them. CDR1 LNHDA and CDR2 SQIVND come from the germline V gene (reference sequence). This CDR3 is built from 12 residues.

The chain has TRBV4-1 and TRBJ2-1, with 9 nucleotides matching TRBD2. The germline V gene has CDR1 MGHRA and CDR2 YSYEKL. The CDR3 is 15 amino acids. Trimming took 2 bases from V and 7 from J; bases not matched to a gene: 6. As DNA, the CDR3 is TGCGCCAGCAGCCAACTCGCGGGAGGGGGGAATGAGCAGTTCTTC. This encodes CASSQLAGGGNEQFF.

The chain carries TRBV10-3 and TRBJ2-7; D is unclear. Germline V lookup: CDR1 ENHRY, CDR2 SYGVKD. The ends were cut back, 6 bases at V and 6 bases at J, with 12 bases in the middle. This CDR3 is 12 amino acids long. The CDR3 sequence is CAISEGLSEQYF. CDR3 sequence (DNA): TGTGCCATCAGCGAAGGATTAAGCGAGCAGTACTTC.

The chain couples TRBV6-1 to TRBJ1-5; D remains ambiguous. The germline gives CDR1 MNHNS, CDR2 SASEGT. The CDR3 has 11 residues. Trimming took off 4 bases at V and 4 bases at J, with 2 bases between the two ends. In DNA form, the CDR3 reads TGTGCCAGCAGTGTAAATCAGCCCCAGCATTTT. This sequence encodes CASSVNQPQHF.

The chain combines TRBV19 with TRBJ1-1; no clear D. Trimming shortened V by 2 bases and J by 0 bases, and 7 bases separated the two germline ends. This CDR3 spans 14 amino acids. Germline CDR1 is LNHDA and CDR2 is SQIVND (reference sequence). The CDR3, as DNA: TGTGCCAGTAGTATAACGCGTATGAACACTGAAGCTTTCTTT. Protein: CASSITRMNTEAFF.

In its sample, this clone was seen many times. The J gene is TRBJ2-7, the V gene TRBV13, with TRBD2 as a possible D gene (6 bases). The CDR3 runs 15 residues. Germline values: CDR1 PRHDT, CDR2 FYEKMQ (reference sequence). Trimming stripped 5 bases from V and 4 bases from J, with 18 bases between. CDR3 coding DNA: TGTGCCAGCAGCCCTACCCTCGGTAGCGGTTACGAGCAGTACTTC. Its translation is CASSPTLGSGYEQYF. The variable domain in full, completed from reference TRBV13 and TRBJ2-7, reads AAGVIQSPRHLIKEKRETATLKCYPIPRHDTVYWYQQGPGQDPQFLISFYEKMQSDKGSIPDRFSAQQFSDYHSELNMSSLELGDSALYFCASSPTLGSGYEQYFGPGTRLTVT.

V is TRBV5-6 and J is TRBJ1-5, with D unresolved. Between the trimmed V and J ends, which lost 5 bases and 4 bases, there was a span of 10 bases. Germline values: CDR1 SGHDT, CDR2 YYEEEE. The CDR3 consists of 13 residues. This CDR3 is CASSLGLNQPQHF. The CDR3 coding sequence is TGTGCCAGCAGTCTTGGCCTTAATCAGCCCCAGCATTTT.

CDR3 sequence (DNA): TGTGCCACCAGGGGAAACCGGCAGAGTAATTCACCCCTCCACTTT. Amino acids: CATRGNRQSNSPLHF. The rearrangement joins TRBV27 to TRBJ1-6; possible D gene TRBD1, 6 bases. The CDR3 is 15 amino acids. Germline CDR1 reads MNHEY; CDR2 reads SMNVEV (reference sequence). Trimming removed 10 bases from V and 6 bases from J, with 19 bases in between.

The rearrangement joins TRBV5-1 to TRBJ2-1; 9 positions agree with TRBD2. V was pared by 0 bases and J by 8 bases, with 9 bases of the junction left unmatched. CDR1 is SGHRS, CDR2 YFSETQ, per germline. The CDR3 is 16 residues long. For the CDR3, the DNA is TGCGCCAGCAGCTTGGCCGGGGCTAGCGGGATGGATGAGCAGTTCTTC. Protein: CASSLAGASGMDEQFF.

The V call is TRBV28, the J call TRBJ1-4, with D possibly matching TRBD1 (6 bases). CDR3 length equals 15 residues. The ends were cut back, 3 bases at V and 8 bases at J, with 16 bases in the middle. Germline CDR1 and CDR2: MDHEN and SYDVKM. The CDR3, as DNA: TGTGCCAGCAGTTTGGCAGGGGCGCACCGGGAAAAACTGTTTTTT. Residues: CASSLAGAHREKLFF.

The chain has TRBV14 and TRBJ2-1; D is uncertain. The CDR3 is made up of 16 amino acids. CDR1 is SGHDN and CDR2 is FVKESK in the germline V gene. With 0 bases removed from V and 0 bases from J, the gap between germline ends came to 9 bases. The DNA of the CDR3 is TGTGCCAGCAGCCAAGATGGCCGGCCCTCCTACAATGAGCAGTTCTTC. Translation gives CASSQDGRPSYNEQFF.

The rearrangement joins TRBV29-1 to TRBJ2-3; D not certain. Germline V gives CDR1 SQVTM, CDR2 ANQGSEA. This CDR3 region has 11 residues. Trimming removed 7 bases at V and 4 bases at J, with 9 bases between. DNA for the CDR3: TGCAGCGCTAAGGCAGCAGATACGCAGTATTTT. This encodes CSAKAADTQYF.